What follows are 3 T cell receptor beta chains derived from one specimen sequenced in a study of a mutant IDH1 vaccine in newly diagnosed glioma. These receptors have no identified antigens. Described time point: week 5, during vaccination. Every vaccine dose comprised 300 ug of mutant IDH1 20-mer peptide plus topical imiquimod. Produced via immunoSEQ multiplex PCR; TCRdb's table is partial and in-frame only. In the table there are around 38,000 clones, about 80% of which are singletons. Sequenced material: PBMCs, taken from a glioma patient whose treatment included an IDH1 peptide vaccine. The receptors were gathered from a man under 40 with glioma.

The chain recombines TRBV30 with TRBJ2-1; D unclear. The germline V and J ends were trimmed by 2 bases and 0 bases, with 17 bases remaining between them. This CDR3 spans 17 amino acids. Germline CDR1 reads GTSNPN; CDR2 reads SVGIG (reference sequence). CDR3 in DNA: TGTGCCTGGAGTCGGTTGGACGATTGGGTCTCCTACAATGAGCAGTTCTTC. Its translation is CAWSRLDDWVSYNEQFF.

The chain joins TRBV15 to TRBJ2-4, with 7 bases aligning to TRBD2. Germline values: CDR1 LNHNV, CDR2 YYDKDF (reference sequence). V was clipped by 3 bases and J by 2 bases; unmatched bases: 16. The CDR3 extends over 19 amino acids. The CDR3 bases are TGTGCCACCAGCAGGGATCGTCCTTGGCGGGAGTTGTCCAAAAACATTCAGTACTTC. Translation gives CATSRDRPWRELSKNIQYF.

The J gene is TRBJ1-3, the V gene TRBV7-2, with D unclear. Looked up from germline, CDR1 is SGHTA and CDR2 is FQGNSA. This CDR3 spans 13 amino acids. V lost 5 bases and J lost 1, with 6 bases in between. CDR3 nucleotides: TGTGCCAGCAGCATTCTTTCTGGAAACACCATATATTTT. It translates to CASSILSGNTIYF.